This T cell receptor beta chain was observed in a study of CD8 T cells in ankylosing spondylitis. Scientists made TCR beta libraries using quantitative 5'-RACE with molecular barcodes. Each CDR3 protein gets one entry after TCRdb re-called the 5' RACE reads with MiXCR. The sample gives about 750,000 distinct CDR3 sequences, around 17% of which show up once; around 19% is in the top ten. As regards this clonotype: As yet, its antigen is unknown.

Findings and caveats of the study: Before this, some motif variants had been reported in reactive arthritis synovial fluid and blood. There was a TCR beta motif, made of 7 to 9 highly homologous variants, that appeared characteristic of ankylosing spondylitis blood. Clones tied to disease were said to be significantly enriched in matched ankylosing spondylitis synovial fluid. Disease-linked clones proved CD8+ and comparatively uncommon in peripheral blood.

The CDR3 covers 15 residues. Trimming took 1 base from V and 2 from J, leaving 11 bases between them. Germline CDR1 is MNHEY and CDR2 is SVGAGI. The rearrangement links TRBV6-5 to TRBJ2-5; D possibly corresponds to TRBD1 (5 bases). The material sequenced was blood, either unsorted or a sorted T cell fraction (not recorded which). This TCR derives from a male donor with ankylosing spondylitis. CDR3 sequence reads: CASSYLGASQETQYF. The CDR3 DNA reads TGTGCCAGCAGTTACTTAGGGGCCAGTCAAGAGACCCAGTACTTC.